The next 25 T cell receptor beta chains were all read from a single sample in a study of T cell repertoires in cytomegalovirus infection. TCRdb recomputed calls from the reads with MiXCR, one row per CDR3 protein. The sample has hundreds of thousands of distinct CDR3 sequences, approximately 25% seen once. Sample: CD8+ T cells from PBMCs. The receptors originated from a human donor in good health (CMV status not recorded). Some clones in this sample may be carry-over from other donors' samples.

V usage is TRBV14 and J usage is TRBJ2-1; 7 bases are a match to TRBD1. This CDR3 contains 14 residues. Germline values: CDR1 SGHDN, CDR2 FVKESK. J gave up 9 bases and V 3 bases, and 8 bases lay outside the gene matches. The CDR3 region is CASSHDRDKGEQFF. The CDR3 bases are TGTGCCAGCAGCCACGACAGGGATAAGGGTGAGCAGTTCTTC.

This clonotype was seen only a few times. This chain joins TRBV29-1 and TRBJ2-5, with 9 bases identical to TRBD2. V lost 3 bases, J lost 5 bases, and 4 bases stayed unmatched. Per germline, CDR1 SQVTM and CDR2 ANQGSEA. This CDR3 spans 13 amino acids. CDR3 nucleotides: TGCAGCGTTGAGGGCGGGGGGGTGGAGACCCAGTACTTC. Translated, it gives CSVEGGGVETQYF.

This clonotype was recorded many times. This chain uses TRBV28 with TRBJ1-6, with unresolved D. The germline V gene has CDR1 MDHEN and CDR2 SYDVKM. The CDR3 has 13 amino acids. V was clipped by 5 bases and J by 9 bases, with 11 bases between them. CDR3 loop: CASSPPSGSPLHF. The DNA of the CDR3 is TGTGCCAGCAGTCCGCCGTCGGGTTCACCCCTCCACTTT.

The rearrangement joins TRBV12-3 or TRBV12-4 to TRBJ2-5, with D possibly matching TRBD1 (6 bases). The CDR3 spans 15 residues. V was cut by 5 bases and J by 2 bases, with 15 bases left in between. The CDR3 region is CASSHRRGKQETQYF. CDR3 DNA sequence: TGTGCCAGCAGTCATCGTAGGGGGAAACAAGAGACCCAGTACTTC.

The chain employs TRBV6-5 and TRBJ1-1, with D unclear. This CDR3 has 14 amino acids. The V and J ends lost 0 bases and 6 bases respectively, with 11 bases between them. The V gene's germline CDR1 is MNHEY and CDR2 SVGAGI. This CDR3 reads CASSYSPRGSEAFF. CDR3 in DNA: TGTGCCAGCAGTTACTCTCCCCGAGGGTCTGAAGCTTTCTTT.

The sample holds many counts of this clonotype. The chain recombines TRBV7-8 with TRBJ2-1; 10 bases agree with TRBD1. V was clipped by 1 base and J by 3 bases; unmatched bases: 0. Germline V gene lookup returns CDR1 SGHVS and CDR2 FQNEAQ. The CDR3 covers 15 residues. The CDR3 loop is CASSLGDRGYNEQFF. Written as DNA, the CDR3 is TGTGCCAGCAGCTTAGGGGACAGGGGCTACAATGAGCAGTTCTTC.

The chain joins TRBV29-1 to TRBJ2-1, with TRBD1 matching over 8 bases. The CDR3 sequence is 14 residues long. Trimming took 2 bases from V and 3 from J; bases not matched to a gene: 3. Germline-derived CDR1 and CDR2 are SQVTM and ANQGSEA. This CDR3 reads CSVEPGGDYNEQFF. In DNA, the CDR3 is TGCAGCGTTGAACCAGGGGGCGACTACAATGAGCAGTTCTTC.

This clonotype was seen only a few times. The chain couples TRBV6-2 or TRBV6-3 to TRBJ2-1; 9 bases align to TRBD1. The germline V gene has CDR1 MNHEY and CDR2 SVGEGT. The junction had 10 bases not matched to a gene; V was cut back by 7 bases and J by 6 bases. This CDR3 region has 15 residues. In DNA, the CDR3 is TGTGCCAGCAACAGGGGGCCCTCCTTGGTCAATGAGCAGTTCTTC. Its protein is CASNRGPSLVNEQFF.

This clonotype showed up many times. The gene calls are TRBV7-8 and TRBJ2-6; D is uncertain. The CDR3 has 15 amino acids. V lost 2 bases and J 4 bases, leaving 9 bases between the germline ends. Germline lookup yields CDR1 SGHVS and CDR2 FQNEAQ. DNA for the CDR3: TGTGCCAGCAGCTTATGGGGTCAGGGGGCCAACGTCCTGACTTTC. Protein: CASSLWGQGANVLTF.

This clonotype has only one observation. With a much larger clone just one base away, this may be a read error. This chain uses TRBV6-6 with TRBJ2-3; TRBD1 matches at 7 bases. Germline loops: CDR1 MNHNY, CDR2 SVGAGI (reference sequence). The CDR3 loop spans 18 amino acids. J lost 2 bases, V lost 0 bases, and 11 bases had no gene match. In nucleotides, the CDR3 is TGTGCCAGCAGTTACTCGACAGGGTACCAGAGCCCCACAGATACGCAGTATTTT. It is translated as CASSYSTGYQSPTDTQYF.

The rearrangement joins TRBV14 to TRBJ1-4; unclear D gene. The V end was cut by 3 bases, the J end by 5 bases, with 16 bases between. The CDR3 is 16 residues long. Germline CDR1 reads SGHDN; CDR2 reads FVKESK. The CDR3: CASSQYAKLNNEKLFF. As DNA, the CDR3 is TGTGCCAGCAGCCAGTACGCCAAACTTAACAATGAAAAACTGTTTTTT.

The CDR3 sequence: CASSLTGSEAQHF. The CDR3 DNA reads as TGTGCCAGCAGTTTAACGGGCTCGGAGGCCCAGCATTTT. V and J are TRBV12-3 or TRBV12-4 and TRBJ1-5, with D hard to call. There are 13 residues in the CDR3. V lost 2 bases and J lost 11, with 13 bases in between.

In this sample, this clonotype turned up many times. The V and J genes are TRBV7-8 and TRBJ2-1; D uncertain. The CDR3 has 12 amino acids. Germline V gene data show CDR1 as SGHVS and CDR2 as FQNEAQ. Trimming cost V 4 bases and J 5 bases, with 6 bases left between them. This CDR3 reads CASSSPNNEQFF. DNA of the CDR3: TGTGCCAGCAGCTCGCCTAACAATGAGCAGTTCTTC.

The chain combines TRBV6-6 with TRBJ2-1; tentative D call: TRBD2 (6 bases). CDR1 MNHNY and CDR2 SVGAGI come from the germline V gene (reference sequence). The CDR3 loop spans 15 amino acids. V lost 0 bases to trimming and J lost 4 bases, with 10 bases between them. The CDR3 DNA is TGTGCCAGCAGTTACTCGAAGGGAGGTTACAATGAGCAGTTCTTC. Protein: CASSYSKGGYNEQFF.

This chain links TRBV20-1 with TRBJ1-1; 9 bases match TRBD1. Per germline, CDR1 DFQATT and CDR2 SNEGSKA (reference sequence). The CDR3 contains 14 residues. The V segment lost 6 bases and the J segment 7 bases; nucleotides outside the gene matches: 12. In DNA, the CDR3 is TGCAGTGCACGTGGGGACAGGGCGAGAGGTGAAGCTTTCTTT. Protein product: CSARGDRARGEAFF.

The V call is TRBV28, the J call TRBJ1-3; D call uncertain. This CDR3 region has 14 residues. Trimming pared 6 bases from V and 0 bases from J, leaving 9 bases between. The germline V gene encodes CDR1 MDHEN and CDR2 SYDVKM. The DNA of the CDR3 is TGTGCCAGCAGCCCAGACCTCTCTGGAAACACCATATATTTT. This gives the protein CASSPDLSGNTIYF.

The table lists this clonotype with many counts. This chain links TRBV6-2 or TRBV6-3 with TRBJ2-3; D call uncertain. Germline V gene sequence: CDR1 MNHEY, CDR2 SVGEGT. The CDR3 consists of 15 residues. V lost 2 bases, J lost 3 bases, and 12 bases lay in between. The CDR3 DNA reads as TGTGCCAGCAGTTACCTCGGAGACCCAACAGATACGCAGTATTTT. This translates into CASSYLGDPTDTQYF.

The rearrangement links TRBV14 to TRBJ1-1, with a possible D match to TRBD1 (6 bases). Trimming took 0 bases from V and 1 from J, leaving 18 bases between them. The CDR3 loop spans 18 amino acids. Per the germline V gene, CDR1 is SGHDN and CDR2 is FVKESK. The CDR3 DNA sequence: TGTGCCAGCAGCCAAGATTTTGGGACACCAATATCGAACACTGAAGCTTTCTTT. It is translated as CASSQDFGTPISNTEAFF.

This sequence joins TRBV7-4 and TRBJ1-2, with 10 bases that match TRBD1. The V segment lost 5 bases and the J segment 4 bases; nucleotides outside the gene matches: 10. CDR1 and CDR2 (germline): SGHVT, SQSDAQ. CDR3 length: 16 amino acids. The CDR3 bases are TGTGCCAGCAGCGGGGGGTCGGGACAGGGGTTCTATGGCTACACCTTC. Protein: CASSGGSGQGFYGYTF.

This clonotype was seen repeatedly, ten times or more. The chain has TRBV28 and TRBJ2-1, with 8 bases matching TRBD1. This CDR3 is built from 15 residues. CDR1 and CDR2 (germline): MDHEN, SYDVKM. J lost 6 bases, V lost 5 bases, and 9 bases had no gene match. CDR3 loop: CASSPLGTGANEQFF. The CDR3 DNA is TGTGCCAGCAGTCCTCTAGGGACAGGTGCCAATGAGCAGTTCTTC.

This clonotype was seen only a few times. This CDR3 reads CASSPEPRGKNIQYF. The CDR3 region has the DNA TGTGCCAGCAGCCCCGAGCCCCGGGGCAAAAACATTCAGTACTTC. The V and J genes are TRBV7-9 and TRBJ2-4; D may be TRBD2 (5 bases). CDR1 and CDR2 (germline): SEHNR, FQNEAQ (reference sequence). This CDR3 spans 15 amino acids. V was shortened by 5 bases and J by 3 bases, with 14 bases between the two germline ends. The full variable domain, rest sourced from reference TRBV7-9 and TRBJ2-4, is DTGVSQNPRHKITKRGQNVTFRCDPISEHNRLYWYRQTLGQGPEFLTYFQNEAQLEKSRLLSDRFSAERPKGSFSTLEIQRTEQGDSAMYLCASSPEPRGKNIQYFGAGTRLSVL.

Of note for this clonotype: The CDR3 does not close with the conserved phenylalanine or tryptophan, likely indicating a read error. The genes are TRBV27 and TRBJ2-7; tentative D call: TRBD2 (5 bases). Trimming cost V 5 bases and J 5 bases, with 10 bases left between them. CDR1 is MNHEY, CDR2 SMNVEV, per germline (reference sequence). The CDR3 consists of 12 residues. CDR3 coding DNA: TGTGCCAGCAGTGGCAGAGGGAACGAGCAGTACTAC. Translated: CASSGRGNEQYY.

Ten or more counts support this clonotype. This chain uses TRBV7-2 with TRBJ2-1; no reliable D call. Germline loops: CDR1 SGHTA, CDR2 FQGNSA. This CDR3 comprises 14 residues. The ends were cut back, 8 bases at V and 0 bases at J, with 11 bases in the middle. The CDR3 spells CASVVHLSYNEQFF. The CDR3 DNA follows: TGTGCCAGCGTGGTACACCTCTCCTACAATGAGCAGTTCTTC.

This clonotype came up a few times. The CDR3 spells CASSIGGQIGNEQFF. The CDR3 DNA sequence: TGTGCCAGTAGTATAGGGGGACAGATCGGGAATGAGCAGTTCTTC. The chain joins TRBV19 to TRBJ2-1; TRBD1 matches 7 bases. This CDR3 has 15 amino acids. Trimming cost V 1 base and J 7 bases; bases outside gene matches: 7. The germline V gene has CDR1 LNHDA and CDR2 SQIVND (reference sequence).

The chain is built from TRBV5-6 and TRBJ2-7, with TRBD1 identical over 7 bases. J was trimmed by 3 bases and V by 3 bases; bases with no gene match: 6. The CDR3 extends over 14 amino acids. The V gene's germline CDR1 is SGHDT and CDR2 YYEEEE. CDR3 in DNA: TGTGCCAGCAGCTCTACAGGGGCCAACTACGAGCAGTACGTC. Translating it yields CASSSTGANYEQYV.